The clone carrying this T cell receptor beta chain occurred many times. Its specificity is unknown. This entry belongs to a study of Graves' ophthalmopathy and Graves' hyperthyroidism. Overall study: Cases classed as stable hyperthyroidism had no ophthalmopathy within 18 months of follow-up.

General study findings and limits: In blood appeared most of the expanded thyroid clonotypes whose frequency exceeded 0.001.

The hyperthyroidism patients had a new diagnosis of under 2 months' duration and were aged 18 to 65. Enrollment excluded any patients with other autoimmune diseases, uncontrolled infections, pregnancy or lactation. The CDR3 runs to 17 residues. In germline, CDR1 is SEHNR, CDR2 FQNEAQ (reference sequence). Trimming pared 1 base from V and 0 bases from J, leaving 15 bases between. Beta-chain TCR CDR3 regions were amplified from RNA transcripts. HTBI primers primed a first-round RT-PCR, and a second-round multiplex PCR followed. TCRdb reanalysed the multiplex PCR reads using MiXCR and keeps one entry per CDR3 protein. In the table there are around 1,000,000 distinct CDR3 sequences, 36% of which are singletons.

The sequence derives from an adult man with Graves' hyperthyroidism. The sequenced sample was peripheral blood or thyroid tissue (not recorded which). This sequence joins TRBV7-9 and TRBJ1-1; D call uncertain. CDR3 region: CASSLVPHIGMNTEAFF. In DNA form, the CDR3 reads TGTGCCAGCAGCTTAGTCCCCCACATCGGCATGAACACTGAAGCTTTCTTT.